This T cell receptor beta chain derives from a study of T cell changes during pregnancy in multiple sclerosis. The V gene end was trimmed by 3 bases and the J gene end by 0 bases; junction bases not matched to a gene: 2. This CDR3 region has 15 residues. The germline V gene encodes CDR1 SEHNR and CDR2 FQNEAQ (reference sequence). TCRdb keeps only in-frame clones here, not all; method: immunoSEQ multiplex PCR. The sample has about 59,000 clones, about 93% seen once. Sequences were derived from peripheral blood, sampled in the third trimester of pregnancy. This receptor was identified in a female donor in good health, enrolled as a control in a pregnancy study. The V gene is TRBV7-9, the J gene TRBJ2-3; 8 bases align to TRBD2. The DNA of the CDR3 is TGTGCCAGCAGCTTTAGCGGGACTAGCACAGATACGCAGTATTTT. This translates into CASSFSGTSTDTQYF.